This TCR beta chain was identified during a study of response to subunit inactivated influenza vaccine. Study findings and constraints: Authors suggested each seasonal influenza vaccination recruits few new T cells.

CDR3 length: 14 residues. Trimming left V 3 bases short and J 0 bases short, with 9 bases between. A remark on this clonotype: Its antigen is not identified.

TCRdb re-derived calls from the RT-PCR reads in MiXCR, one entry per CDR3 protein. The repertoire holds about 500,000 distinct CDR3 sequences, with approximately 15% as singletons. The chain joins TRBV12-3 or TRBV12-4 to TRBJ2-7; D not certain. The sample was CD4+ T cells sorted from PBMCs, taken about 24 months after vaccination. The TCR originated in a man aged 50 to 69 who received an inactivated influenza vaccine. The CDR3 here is CASSLHQSSYEQYF. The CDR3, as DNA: TGTGCCAGCAGTTTGCACCAATCCTCCTACGAGCAGTACTTC.